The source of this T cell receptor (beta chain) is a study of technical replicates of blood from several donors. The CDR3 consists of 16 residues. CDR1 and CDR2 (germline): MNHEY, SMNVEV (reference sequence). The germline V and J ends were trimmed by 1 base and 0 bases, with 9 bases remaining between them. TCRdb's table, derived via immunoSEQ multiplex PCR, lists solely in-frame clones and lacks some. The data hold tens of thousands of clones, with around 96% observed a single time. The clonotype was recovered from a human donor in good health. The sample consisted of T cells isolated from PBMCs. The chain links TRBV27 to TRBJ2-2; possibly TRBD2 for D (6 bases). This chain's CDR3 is CASSLFWDSNTGELFF. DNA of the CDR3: TGTGCCAGCAGTTTATTTTGGGACTCGAACACCGGGGAGCTGTTTTTT.